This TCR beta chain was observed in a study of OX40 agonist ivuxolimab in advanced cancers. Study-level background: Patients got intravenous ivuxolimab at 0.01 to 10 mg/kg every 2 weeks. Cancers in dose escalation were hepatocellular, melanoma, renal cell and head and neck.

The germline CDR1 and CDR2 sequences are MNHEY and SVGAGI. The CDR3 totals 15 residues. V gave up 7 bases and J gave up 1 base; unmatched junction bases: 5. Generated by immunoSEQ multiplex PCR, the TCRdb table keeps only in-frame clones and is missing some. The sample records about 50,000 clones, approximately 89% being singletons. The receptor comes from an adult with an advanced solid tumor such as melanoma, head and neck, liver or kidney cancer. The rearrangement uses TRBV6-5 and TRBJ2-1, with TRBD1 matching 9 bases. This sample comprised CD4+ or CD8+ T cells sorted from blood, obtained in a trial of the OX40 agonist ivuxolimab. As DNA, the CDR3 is TGTGCCAGCAACATACAGGGGGCGTCCTACAATGAGCAGTTCTTC. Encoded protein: CASNIQGASYNEQFF.